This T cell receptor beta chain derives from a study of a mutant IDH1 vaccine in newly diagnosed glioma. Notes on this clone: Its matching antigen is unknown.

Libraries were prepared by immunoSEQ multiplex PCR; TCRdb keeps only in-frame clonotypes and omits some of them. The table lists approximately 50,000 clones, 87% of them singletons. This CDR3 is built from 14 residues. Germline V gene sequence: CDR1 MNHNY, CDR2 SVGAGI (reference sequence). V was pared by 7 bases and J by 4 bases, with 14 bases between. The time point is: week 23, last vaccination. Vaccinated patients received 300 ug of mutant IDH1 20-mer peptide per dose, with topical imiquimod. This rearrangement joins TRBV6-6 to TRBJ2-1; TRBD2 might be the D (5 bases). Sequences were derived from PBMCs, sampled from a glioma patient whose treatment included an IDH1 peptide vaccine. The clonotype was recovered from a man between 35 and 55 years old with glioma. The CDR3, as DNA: TGTGCCAGCATTGGGTGGGAGAGTTACAATGAGCAGTTCTTC. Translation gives CASIGWESYNEQFF.